This TCR beta chain comes out of a study of PD-1 blockade in classical Hodgkin lymphoma. Overall study context: Patients were infused with nivolumab 3 mg/kg every 2 weeks. Whole-study results and caveats: Complete responders had baseline diversity similar to newly diagnosed patients. Individuals who commenced nivolumab within less than 1 year of ASCT were excluded.

No patient escaped relapse after autologous stem cell transplantation, and brentuximab vedotin exposure varied. Some clones are missing from TCRdb's copy, which holds only in-frame ones; the method was immunoSEQ multiplex PCR. The sample contains some 50,000 clones, about three quarters of which appear only once. This CDR3 is 14 amino acids long. CDR1 and CDR2 (germline): MNHEY, SVGAGI. Losses at the gene ends were 4 bases for V and 0 bases for J; bases not matched to a gene: 3. In regard to this clone: Its antigen remains unidentified.

The rearrangement uses TRBV6-5 and TRBJ2-7, with 7 bases matching TRBD1. The sample consisted of peripheral blood mononuclear cells (PBMCs), taken at baseline. This TCR derives from a human donor with classical Hodgkin lymphoma. CDR3 region: CASSSRDSSYEQYF. The CDR3 DNA is TGTGCCAGCAGTTCCCGGGACAGCTCCTACGAGCAGTACTTC.